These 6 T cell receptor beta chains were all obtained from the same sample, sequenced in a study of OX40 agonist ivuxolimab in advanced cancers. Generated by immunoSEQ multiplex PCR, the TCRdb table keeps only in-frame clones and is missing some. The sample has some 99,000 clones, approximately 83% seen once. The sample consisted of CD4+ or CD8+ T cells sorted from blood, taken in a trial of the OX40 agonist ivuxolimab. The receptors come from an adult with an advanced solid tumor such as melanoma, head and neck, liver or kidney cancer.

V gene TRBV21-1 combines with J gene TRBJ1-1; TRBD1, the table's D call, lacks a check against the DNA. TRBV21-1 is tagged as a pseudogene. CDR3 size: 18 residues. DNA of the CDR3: TGTGCCAGCAGCAAATGTAGGACAGGGGGAGTTCGGGACACTGAAGCTTTCTTT. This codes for CASSKCRTGGVRDTEAFF.

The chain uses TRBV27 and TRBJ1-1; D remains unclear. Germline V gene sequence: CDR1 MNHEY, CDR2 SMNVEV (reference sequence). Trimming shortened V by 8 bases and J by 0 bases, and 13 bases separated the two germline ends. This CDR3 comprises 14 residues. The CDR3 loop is CASGGVRMNTEAFF. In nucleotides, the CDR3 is TGTGCCAGCGGCGGGGTCAGGATGAACACTGAAGCTTTCTTT.

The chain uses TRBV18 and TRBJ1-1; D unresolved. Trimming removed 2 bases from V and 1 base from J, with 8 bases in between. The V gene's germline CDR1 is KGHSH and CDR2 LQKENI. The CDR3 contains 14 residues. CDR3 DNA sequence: TGTGCCAGCTCACCAACGAGACAGAACACTGAAGCTTTCTTT. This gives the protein CASSPTRQNTEAFF.

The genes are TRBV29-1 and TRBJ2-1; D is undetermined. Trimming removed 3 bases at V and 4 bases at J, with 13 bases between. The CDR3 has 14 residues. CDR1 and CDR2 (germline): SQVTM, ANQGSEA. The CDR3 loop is CSVDHPFRYNEQFF. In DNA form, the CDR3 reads TGCAGCGTTGATCATCCCTTCCGGTACAATGAGCAGTTCTTC.

CDR3 residues: CASSLGTAEQETQYF. CDR3 sequence (DNA): TGTGCCAGCAGCCTCGGGACCGCCGAACAAGAGACCCAGTACTTC. The rearrangement joins TRBV7-7 to TRBJ2-5; D tentatively fits TRBD1 or TRBD2 (5 bases each). Trimming took off 5 bases at V and 2 bases at J, with 15 bases between the two ends. The CDR3 extends over 15 amino acids. Per germline, CDR1 SSHAT and CDR2 FNYEAQ (reference sequence).

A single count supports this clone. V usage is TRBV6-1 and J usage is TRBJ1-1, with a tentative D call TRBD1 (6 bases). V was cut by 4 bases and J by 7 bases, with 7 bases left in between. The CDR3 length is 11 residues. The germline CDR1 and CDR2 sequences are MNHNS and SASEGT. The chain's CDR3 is CASSGGGEAFF. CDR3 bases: TGTGCCAGCAGTGGAGGGGGTGAAGCTTTCTTT.